Listed below are T cell receptor beta chains from one sample, sequenced in a study of blood T cell repertoires in COVID-19. Using immunoSEQ multiplex PCR, the repertoire was profiled, and TCRdb retains in-frame clones only, with some absent. Of roughly 100,000 clones listed, approximately 88% are singletons. Material for sequencing was peripheral blood. The receptor set was obtained from a human donor in a cohort sampled during active COVID-19. Each CDR3 is given with its conserved first and last residue. A D gene is named only where the DNA matches it firmly. Rows give clone size only sometimes, using once, few, many, or a class for an expanded clone.

len: 14
abundance: -
d_gene: -
j_gene: TRBJ1-1
v_gene: TRBV5-1
CDR3aa: CASSFTEQNTEAFF
CDR3nt: TGCGCCAGCAGCTTCACAGAACAGAACACTGAAGCTTTCTTT

len: 16
abundance: -
d_gene: -
j_gene: TRBJ2-3
v_gene: TRBV21-1
CDR3aa: CASSKGSETATDTQYF
CDR3nt: TGTGCCAGCAGCAAAGGATCGGAGACGGCAACAGATACGCAGTATTTT

len: 15
abundance: -
d_gene: TRBD2
j_gene: TRBJ2-1
v_gene: TRBV5-1
CDR3aa: CASSSSGSPYNEQFF
CDR3nt: TGCGCCAGCAGCTCTAGCGGGAGCCCCTACAATGAGCAGTTCTTC

len: 12
abundance: -
d_gene: -
j_gene: TRBJ2-1
v_gene: TRBV11-2
CDR3aa: CASSYNYNEQFF
CDR3nt: TGTGCCAGCAGCTACAACTACAATGAGCAGTTCTTC

len: 15
abundance: -
d_gene: TRBD2
j_gene: TRBJ2-1
v_gene: TRBV7-6
CDR3aa: CASSSTSGGAWEQFF
CDR3nt: TGTGCCAGCAGCTCAACTAGCGGGGGGGCGTGGGAGCAGTTCTTC

len: 13
abundance: -
d_gene: -
j_gene: TRBJ1-1
v_gene: TRBV10-3
CDR3aa: CAIGGGRETEAFF
CDR3nt: TGTGCCATCGGCGGGGGGAGAGAAACTGAAGCTTTCTTT

len: 17
abundance: -
d_gene: TRBD2
j_gene: TRBJ2-1
v_gene: TRBV9
CDR3aa: CASSPLGRGGLDNEQFF
CDR3nt: TGTGCCAGCAGCCCCTTGGGGCGGGGGGGCCTGGACAATGAGCAGTTCTTC

len: 14
abundance: -
d_gene: TRBD1
j_gene: TRBJ2-7
v_gene: TRBV5-1
CDR3aa: CASSPATGNFEQYF
CDR3nt: TGCGCCAGCAGCCCGGCGACAGGGAATTTTGAGCAGTACTTC

len: 14
abundance: -
d_gene: TRBD1
j_gene: TRBJ1-4
v_gene: TRBV6-1
CDR3aa: CASTRDSRVEKLFF
CDR3nt: TGTGCCAGCACCCGGGACAGCCGAGTGGAAAAACTGTTTTTT

len: 14
abundance: -
d_gene: -
j_gene: TRBJ1-1
v_gene: TRBV7-6
CDR3aa: CASSLGWGEAEAFF
CDR3nt: TGTGCCAGCAGCCTAGGGTGGGGGGAGGCTGAAGCTTTCTTT

len: 12
abundance: -
d_gene: -
j_gene: TRBJ1-5
v_gene: TRBV5-4
CDR3aa: CASSFDRGAQHF
CDR3nt: TGTGCCAGCAGCTTTGACCGGGGAGCCCAGCATTTT

len: 14
abundance: -
d_gene: -
j_gene: TRBJ1-3
v_gene: TRBV5-1
CDR3aa: CASSTGTTQNTIYF
CDR3nt: TGCGCCAGCAGCACCGGGACAACGCAGAACACCATATATTTT

len: 14
abundance: -
d_gene: TRBD1
j_gene: TRBJ1-4
v_gene: TRBV2
CDR3aa: CASRDRVGNEKLFF
CDR3nt: TGTGCCAGCAGAGACAGGGTCGGTAATGAAAAACTGTTTTTT

len: 16
abundance: -
d_gene: -
j_gene: TRBJ1-4
v_gene: TRBV5-6
CDR3aa: CASSSLRTDENEKLFF
CDR3nt: TGTGCCAGCAGCTCCTTAAGGACAGACGAAAATGAAAAACTGTTTTTT

len: 17
abundance: -
d_gene: -
j_gene: TRBJ2-1
v_gene: TRBV14
CDR3aa: CASSQDYDGSLWNEQFF
CDR3nt: TGTGCCAGCAGCCAAGACTATGACGGGAGTTTGTGGAATGAGCAGTTCTTC

len: 15
abundance: few
d_gene: -
j_gene: TRBJ1-5
v_gene: TRBV3-1/TRBV3-2
CDR3aa: CASSLSHRGDQPQHF
CDR3nt: TGTGCCAGCAGCCTATCACACCGGGGGGACCAGCCCCAGCATTTT

len: 15
abundance: -
d_gene: -
j_gene: TRBJ2-2
v_gene: TRBV7-9
CDR3aa: CASSLGTTNTGELFF
CDR3nt: TGTGCCAGCAGTTTAGGGACAACAAACACCGGGGAGCTGTTTTTT

len: 14
abundance: -
d_gene: -
j_gene: TRBJ1-4
v_gene: TRBV27
CDR3aa: CASSFLQNNEKLFF
CDR3nt: TGTGCCAGCAGTTTTTTACAGAATAATGAAAAACTGTTTTTT

len: 14
abundance: -
d_gene: TRBD1
j_gene: TRBJ2-7
v_gene: TRBV5-1
CDR3aa: CASSRDRGEFEQYF
CDR3nt: TGCGCCAGCAGCCGGGACAGGGGGGAGTTCGAGCAGTACTTC

len: 15
abundance: -
d_gene: -
j_gene: TRBJ1-1
v_gene: TRBV24-1
CDR3aa: CATSDSGTGNTEAFF
CDR3nt: TGTGCCACCAGTGATTCCGGGACTGGGAACACTGAAGCTTTCTTT

len: 13
abundance: -
d_gene: -
j_gene: TRBJ2-3
v_gene: TRBV7-2
CDR3aa: CASGGVSTDTQYF
CDR3nt: TGTGCCAGCGGGGGCGTTAGTACAGATACGCAGTATTTT

len: 11
abundance: -
d_gene: -
j_gene: TRBJ1-2
v_gene: TRBV28
CDR3aa: CASSSHYGYTF
CDR3nt: TGTGCCAGCAGTTCTCACTATGGCTACACCTTC

len: 15
abundance: -
d_gene: TRBD2
j_gene: TRBJ2-7
v_gene: TRBV29-1
CDR3aa: CSVGSAGGTSYEQYF
CDR3nt: TGCAGCGTGGGCTCGGCGGGAGGGACATCCTACGAGCAGTACTTC